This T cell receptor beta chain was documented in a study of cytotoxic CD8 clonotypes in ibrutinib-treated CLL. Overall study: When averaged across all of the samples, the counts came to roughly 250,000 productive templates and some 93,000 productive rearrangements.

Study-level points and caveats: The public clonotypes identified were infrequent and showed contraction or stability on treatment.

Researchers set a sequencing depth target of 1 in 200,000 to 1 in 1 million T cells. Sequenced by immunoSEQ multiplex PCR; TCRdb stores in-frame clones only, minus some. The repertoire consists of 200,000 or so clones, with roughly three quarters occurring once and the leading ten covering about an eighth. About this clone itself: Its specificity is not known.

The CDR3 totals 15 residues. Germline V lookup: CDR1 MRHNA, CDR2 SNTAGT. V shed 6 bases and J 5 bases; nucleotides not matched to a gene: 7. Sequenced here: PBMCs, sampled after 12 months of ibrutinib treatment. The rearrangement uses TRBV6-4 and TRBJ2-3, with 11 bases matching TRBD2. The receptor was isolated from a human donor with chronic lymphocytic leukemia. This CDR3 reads CASRLSGGAGDTQYF. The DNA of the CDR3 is TGTGCCAGCAGGCTTAGCGGGGGGGCCGGAGATACGCAGTATTTT.